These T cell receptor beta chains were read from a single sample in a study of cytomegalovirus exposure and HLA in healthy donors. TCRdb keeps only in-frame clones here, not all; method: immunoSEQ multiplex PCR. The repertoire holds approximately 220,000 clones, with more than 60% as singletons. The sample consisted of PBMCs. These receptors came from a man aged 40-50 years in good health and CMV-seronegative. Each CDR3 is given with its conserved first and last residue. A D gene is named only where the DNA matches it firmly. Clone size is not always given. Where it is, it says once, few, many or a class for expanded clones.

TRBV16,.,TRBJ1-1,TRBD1,CASSQGTGNEAFF,TGTGCCAGCAGCCAAGGGACAGGGAATGAAGCTTTCTTT
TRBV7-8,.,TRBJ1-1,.,CASSTSGSTEAFF,TGTGCCAGCAGTACTTCAGGGTCGACTGAAGCTTTCTTT
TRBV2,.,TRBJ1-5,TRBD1,CASRRQGSQPQHF,TGTGCCAGCAGAAGACAGGGGAGTCAGCCCCAGCATTTT
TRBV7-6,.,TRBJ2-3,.,CASSLSTLSTDTQYF,TGTGCCAGCAGCTTATCAACTTTAAGCACAGATACGCAGTATTTT
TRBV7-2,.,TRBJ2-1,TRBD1,CASSADRGLYNEQFF,TGTGCCAGCAGCGCAGACAGGGGGCTTTACAATGAGCAGTTCTTC
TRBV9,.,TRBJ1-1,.,CASSDSTGTTEAFF,TGTGCCAGCAGCGACTCGACAGGCACCACTGAAGCTTTCTTT
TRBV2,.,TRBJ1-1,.,CANGPYRSTEAFF,TGTGCCAACGGCCCTTATCGGAGCACTGAAGCTTTCTTT
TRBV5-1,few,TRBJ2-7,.,CASSLGGGKGEQYF,TGCGCCAGCAGCTTGGGAGGGGGTAAAGGCGAGCAGTACTTC
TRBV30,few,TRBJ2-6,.,CAWSPLAQWYGANVLTF,TGTGCCTGGAGCCCGCTAGCTCAGTGGTATGGGGCCAACGTCCTGACTTTC
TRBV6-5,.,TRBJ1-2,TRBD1,CASSSWHRGIYGYTF,TGTGCCAGCAGTTCTTGGCACAGGGGAATCTATGGCTACACCTTC
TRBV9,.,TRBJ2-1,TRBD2,CASSVVGSGGPYNEQFF,TGTGCCAGCAGCGTAGTCGGGTCGGGAGGGCCTTACAATGAGCAGTTCTTC
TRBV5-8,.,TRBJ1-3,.,CASSLDRAGNTIYF,TGTGCCAGCAGCTTGGACAGGGCCGGAAACACCATATATTTT
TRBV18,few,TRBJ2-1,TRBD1,CASSPATGTGRGEQFF,TGTGCCAGCTCACCAGCAACTGGGACAGGAAGGGGTGAGCAGTTCTTC
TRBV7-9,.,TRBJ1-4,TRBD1,CASSLTGGYNEKLFF,TGTGCCAGCAGTTTGACAGGGGGTTATAATGAAAAACTGTTTTTT
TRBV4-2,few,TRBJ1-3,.,CASSHNRGSTAPGNTIYF,TGTGCCAGCAGCCACAATAGGGGCTCGACTGCTCCTGGAAACACCATATATTTT
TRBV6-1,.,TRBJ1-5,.,CASSWTPSNQPQHF,TGTGCCAGCAGCTGGACACCTAGCAATCAGCCCCAGCATTTT